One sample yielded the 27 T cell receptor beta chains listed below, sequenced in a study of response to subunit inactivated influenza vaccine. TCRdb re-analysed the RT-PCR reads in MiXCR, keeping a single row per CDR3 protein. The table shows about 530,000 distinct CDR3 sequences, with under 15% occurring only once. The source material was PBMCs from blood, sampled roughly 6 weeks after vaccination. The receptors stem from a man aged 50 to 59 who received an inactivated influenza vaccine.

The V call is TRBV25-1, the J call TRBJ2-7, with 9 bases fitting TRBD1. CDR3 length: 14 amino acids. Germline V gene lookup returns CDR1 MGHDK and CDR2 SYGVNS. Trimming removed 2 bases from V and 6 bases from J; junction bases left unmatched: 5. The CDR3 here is CASSEQVTGGEQYF. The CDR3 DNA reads TGTGCCAGCAGTGAACAGGTGACAGGGGGCGAGCAGTACTTC.

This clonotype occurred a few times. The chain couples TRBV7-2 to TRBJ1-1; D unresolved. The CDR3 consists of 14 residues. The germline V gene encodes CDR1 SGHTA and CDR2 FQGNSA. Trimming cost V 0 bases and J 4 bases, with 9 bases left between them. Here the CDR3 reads CASSLAWVGTEAFF. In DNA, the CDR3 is TGTGCCAGCAGCTTAGCTTGGGTGGGCACTGAAGCTTTCTTT.

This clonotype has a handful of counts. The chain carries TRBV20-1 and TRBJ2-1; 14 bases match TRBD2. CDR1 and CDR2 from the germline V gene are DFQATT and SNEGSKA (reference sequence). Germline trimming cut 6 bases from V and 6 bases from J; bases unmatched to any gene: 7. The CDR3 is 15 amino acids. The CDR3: CSARLAGGQANEQFF. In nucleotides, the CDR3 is TGCAGTGCCCGACTAGCGGGGGGGCAGGCCAATGAGCAGTTCTTC.

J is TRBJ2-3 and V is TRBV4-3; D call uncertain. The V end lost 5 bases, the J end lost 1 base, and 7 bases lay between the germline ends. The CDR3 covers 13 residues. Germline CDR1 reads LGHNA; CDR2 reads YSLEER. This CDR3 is CASSKQGTDTQYF. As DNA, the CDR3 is TGCGCCAGCAGCAAGCAGGGCACAGATACGCAGTATTTT.

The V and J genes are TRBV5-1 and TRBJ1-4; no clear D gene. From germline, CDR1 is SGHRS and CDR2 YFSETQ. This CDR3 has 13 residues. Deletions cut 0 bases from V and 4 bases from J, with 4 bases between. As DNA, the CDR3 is TGCGCCAGCAGCTTGGTACTTAATGAAAAACTGTTTTTT. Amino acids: CASSLVLNEKLFF.

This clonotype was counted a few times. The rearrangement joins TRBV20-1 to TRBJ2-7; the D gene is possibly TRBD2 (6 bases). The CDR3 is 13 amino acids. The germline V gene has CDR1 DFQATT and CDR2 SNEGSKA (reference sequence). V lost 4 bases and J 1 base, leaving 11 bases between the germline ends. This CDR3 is CSATGGESYEQYF. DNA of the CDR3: TGCAGTGCTACTGGCGGGGAGTCCTACGAGCAGTACTTC.

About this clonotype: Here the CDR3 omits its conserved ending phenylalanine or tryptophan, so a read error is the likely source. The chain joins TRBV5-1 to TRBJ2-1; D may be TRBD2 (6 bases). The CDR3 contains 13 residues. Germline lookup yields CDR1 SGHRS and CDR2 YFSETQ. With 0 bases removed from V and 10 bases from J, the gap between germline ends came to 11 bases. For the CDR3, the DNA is TGCGCCAGCAGCTTGGATCGGGGGTGGGAGCAGTTCCTC. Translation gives CASSLDRGWEQFL.

The CDR3 region is CSAELSSGVTNEQFF. The CDR3 region has the DNA TGCAGTGCGGAGTTGTCTAGCGGGGTTACAAATGAGCAGTTCTTC. The chain links TRBV20-1 to TRBJ2-1; TRBD2 agrees at 9 bases. This CDR3 is built from 15 residues. CDR1 and CDR2 (germline): DFQATT, SNEGSKA (reference sequence). V gave up 6 bases and J gave up 7 bases; unmatched junction bases: 13.

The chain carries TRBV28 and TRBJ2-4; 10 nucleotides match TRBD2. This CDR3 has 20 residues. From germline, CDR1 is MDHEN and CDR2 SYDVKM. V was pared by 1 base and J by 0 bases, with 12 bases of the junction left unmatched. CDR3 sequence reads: CASSLFQLAGAQLAKNIQYF. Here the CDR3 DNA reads TGTGCCAGCAGTTTATTCCAGCTAGCGGGGGCCCAGCTAGCCAAAAACATTCAGTACTTC.

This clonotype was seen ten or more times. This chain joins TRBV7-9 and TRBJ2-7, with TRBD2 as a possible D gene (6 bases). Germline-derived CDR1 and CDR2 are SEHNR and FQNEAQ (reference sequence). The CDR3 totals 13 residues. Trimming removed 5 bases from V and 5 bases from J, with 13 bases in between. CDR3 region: CASSRGTDNEQYF. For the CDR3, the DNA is TGTGCCAGCAGCCGTGGGACTGACAACGAGCAGTACTTC.

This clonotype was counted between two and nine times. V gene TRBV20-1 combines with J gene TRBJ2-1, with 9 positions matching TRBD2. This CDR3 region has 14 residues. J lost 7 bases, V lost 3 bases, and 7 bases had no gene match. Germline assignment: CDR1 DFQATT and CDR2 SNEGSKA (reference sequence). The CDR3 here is CSARQTSGQNEQFF. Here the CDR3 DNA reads TGCAGTGCTAGGCAGACTAGCGGTCAGAATGAGCAGTTCTTC.

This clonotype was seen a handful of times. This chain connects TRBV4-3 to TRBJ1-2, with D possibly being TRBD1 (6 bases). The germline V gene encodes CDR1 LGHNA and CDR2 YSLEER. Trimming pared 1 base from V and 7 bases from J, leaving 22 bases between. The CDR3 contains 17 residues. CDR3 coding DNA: TGCGCCAGCAGCCAAGTCGGGTACGAACAGGGCCATCGTGGCTACACCTTC. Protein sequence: CASSQVGYEQGHRGYTF.

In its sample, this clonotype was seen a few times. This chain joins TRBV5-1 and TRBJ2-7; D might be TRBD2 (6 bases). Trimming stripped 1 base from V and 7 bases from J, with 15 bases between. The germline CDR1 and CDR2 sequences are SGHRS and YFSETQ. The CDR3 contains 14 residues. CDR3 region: CASSLTSLQGEQYF. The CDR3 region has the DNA TGCGCCAGCAGCTTGACTAGCCTACAAGGGGAGCAGTACTTC.

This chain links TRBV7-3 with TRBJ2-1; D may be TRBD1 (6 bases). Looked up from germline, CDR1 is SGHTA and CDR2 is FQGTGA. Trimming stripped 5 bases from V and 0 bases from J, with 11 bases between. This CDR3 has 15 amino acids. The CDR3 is CASSKTGGSYNEQFF. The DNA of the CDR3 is TGTGCCAGCAGCAAGACAGGCGGCTCCTACAATGAGCAGTTCTTC.

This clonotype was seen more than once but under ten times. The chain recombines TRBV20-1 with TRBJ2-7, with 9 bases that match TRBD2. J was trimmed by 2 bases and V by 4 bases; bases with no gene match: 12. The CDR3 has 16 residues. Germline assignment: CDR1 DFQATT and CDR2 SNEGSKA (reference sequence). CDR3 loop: CSAKGFSGRTAYEQYF. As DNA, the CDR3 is TGCAGTGCTAAAGGCTTTAGCGGGAGAACGGCCTACGAGCAGTACTTC.

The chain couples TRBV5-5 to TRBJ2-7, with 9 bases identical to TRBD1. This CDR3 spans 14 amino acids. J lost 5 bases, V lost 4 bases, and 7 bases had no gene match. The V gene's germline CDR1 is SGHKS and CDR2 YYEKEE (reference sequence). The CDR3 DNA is TGTGCCAGCAGCCCGGACAGGGGTTTCCACGAGCAGTACTTC. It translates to CASSPDRGFHEQYF.

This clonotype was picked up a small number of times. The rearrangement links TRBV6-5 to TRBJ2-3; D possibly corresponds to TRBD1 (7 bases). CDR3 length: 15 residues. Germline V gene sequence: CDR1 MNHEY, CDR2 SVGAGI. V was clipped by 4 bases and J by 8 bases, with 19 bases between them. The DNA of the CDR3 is TGTGCCAGCAGTTTTCAGGGGGGATCTACAAGTACGCAGTATTTT. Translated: CASSFQGGSTSTQYF.

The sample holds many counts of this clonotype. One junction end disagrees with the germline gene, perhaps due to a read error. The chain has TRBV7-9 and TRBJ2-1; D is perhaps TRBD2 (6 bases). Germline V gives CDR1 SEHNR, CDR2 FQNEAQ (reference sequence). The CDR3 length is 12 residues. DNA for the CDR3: TGCGCCAGCAGCTTGGGGAGGAATGAGCAGTTCTTC. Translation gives CASSLGRNEQFF. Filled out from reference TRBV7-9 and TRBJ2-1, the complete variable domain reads DTGVSQNPRHKITKRGQNVTFRCDPISEHNRLYWYRQTLGQGPEFLTYFQNEAQLEKSRLLSDRFSAERPKGSFSTLEIQRTEQGDSAMYLCASSLGRNEQFFGPGTRLTVL.

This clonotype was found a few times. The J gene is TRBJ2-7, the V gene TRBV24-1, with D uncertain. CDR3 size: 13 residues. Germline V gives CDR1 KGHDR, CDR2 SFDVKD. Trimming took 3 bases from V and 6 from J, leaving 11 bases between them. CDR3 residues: CATSDPHRTEQYF. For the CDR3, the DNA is TGTGCCACCAGTGATCCCCACAGAACCGAGCAGTACTTC.

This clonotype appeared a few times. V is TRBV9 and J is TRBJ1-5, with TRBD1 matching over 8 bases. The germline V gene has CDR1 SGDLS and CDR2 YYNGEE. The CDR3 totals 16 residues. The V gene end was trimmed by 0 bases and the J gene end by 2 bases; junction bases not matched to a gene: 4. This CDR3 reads CASSVGAGGGNQPQHF. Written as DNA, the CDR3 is TGTGCCAGCAGCGTAGGGGCAGGGGGCGGCAATCAGCCCCAGCATTTT.

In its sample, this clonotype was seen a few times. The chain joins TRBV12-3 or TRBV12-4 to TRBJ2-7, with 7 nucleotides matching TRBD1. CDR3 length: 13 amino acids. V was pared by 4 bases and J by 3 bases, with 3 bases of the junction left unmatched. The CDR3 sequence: CASSSGQYYEQYF. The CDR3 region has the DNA TGTGCCAGCAGTTCGGGACAGTACTACGAGCAGTACTTC.

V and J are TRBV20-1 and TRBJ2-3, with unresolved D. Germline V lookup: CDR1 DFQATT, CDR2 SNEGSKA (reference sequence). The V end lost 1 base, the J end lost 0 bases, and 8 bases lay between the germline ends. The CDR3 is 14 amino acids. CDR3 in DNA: TGCAGTGCTAGAGCGCCACTTAGCACAGATACGCAGTATTTT. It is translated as CSARAPLSTDTQYF.

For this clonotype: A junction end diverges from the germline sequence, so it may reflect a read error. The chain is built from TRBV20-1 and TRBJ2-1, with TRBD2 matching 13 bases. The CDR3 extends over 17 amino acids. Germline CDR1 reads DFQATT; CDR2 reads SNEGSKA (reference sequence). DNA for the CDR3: TGCTGTGCTAGAGATCCCACTAGCGGGGGGGCCTACGGTGAGCAGTTCTTC. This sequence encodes CCARDPTSGGAYGEQFF.

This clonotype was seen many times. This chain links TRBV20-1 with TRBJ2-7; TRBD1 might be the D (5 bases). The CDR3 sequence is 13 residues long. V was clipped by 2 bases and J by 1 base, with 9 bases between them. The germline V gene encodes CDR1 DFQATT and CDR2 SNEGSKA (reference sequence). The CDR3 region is CSARPTVSYEQYF. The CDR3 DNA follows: TGCAGTGCTAGACCGACAGTTTCCTACGAGCAGTACTTC.

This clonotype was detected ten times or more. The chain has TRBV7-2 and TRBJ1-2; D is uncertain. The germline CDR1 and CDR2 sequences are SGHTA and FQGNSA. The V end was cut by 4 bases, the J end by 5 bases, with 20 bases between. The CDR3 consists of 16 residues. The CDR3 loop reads CASSSLFGVGDYGYTF. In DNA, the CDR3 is TGTGCCAGCAGCTCCCTCTTCGGGGTCGGGGATTATGGCTACACCTTC.

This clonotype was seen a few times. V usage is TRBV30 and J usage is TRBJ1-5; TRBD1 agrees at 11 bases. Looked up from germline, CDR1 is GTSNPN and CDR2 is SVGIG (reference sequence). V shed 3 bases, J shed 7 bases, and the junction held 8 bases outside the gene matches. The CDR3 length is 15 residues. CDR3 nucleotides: TGTGCCTGGAGCGCCGGGACAGGGGGACGACAGCCCCAGCATTTT. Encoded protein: CAWSAGTGGRQPQHF. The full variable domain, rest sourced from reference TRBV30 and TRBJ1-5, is SQTIHQWPATLVQPVGSPLSLECTVEGTSNPNLYWYRQAAGRGLQLLFYSVGIGQISSEVPQNLSASRPQDRQFILSSKKLLLSDSGFYLCAWSAGTGGRQPQHFGDGTRLSIL.

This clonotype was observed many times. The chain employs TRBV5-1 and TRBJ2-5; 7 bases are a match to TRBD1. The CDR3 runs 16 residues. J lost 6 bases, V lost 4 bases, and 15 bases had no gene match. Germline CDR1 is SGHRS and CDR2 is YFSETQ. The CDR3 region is CASSPVGTDLWKTQYF. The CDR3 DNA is TGCGCCAGCAGCCCTGTCGGGACAGATCTTTGGAAGACCCAGTACTTC.